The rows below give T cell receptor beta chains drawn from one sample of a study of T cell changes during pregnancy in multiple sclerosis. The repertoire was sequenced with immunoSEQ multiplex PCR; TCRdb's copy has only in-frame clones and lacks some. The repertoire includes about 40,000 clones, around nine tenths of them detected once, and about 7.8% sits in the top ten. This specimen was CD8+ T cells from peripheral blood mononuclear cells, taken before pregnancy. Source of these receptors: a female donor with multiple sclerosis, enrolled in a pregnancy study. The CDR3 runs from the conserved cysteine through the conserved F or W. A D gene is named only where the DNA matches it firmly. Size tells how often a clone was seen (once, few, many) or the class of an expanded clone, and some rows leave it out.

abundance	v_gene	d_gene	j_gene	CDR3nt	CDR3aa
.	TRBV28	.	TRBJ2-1	TGTGCCAGCACCCCGGGACAATACAATGAGCAGTTCTTC	CASTPGQYNEQFF
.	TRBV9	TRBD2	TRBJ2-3	TGTGCCAGCAGCGGGACTAGCGGCACAGATACGCAGTATTTT	CASSGTSGTDTQYF
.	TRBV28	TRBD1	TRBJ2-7	TGTGCCAGCAGTTTCTCGGACAGGGTATACGAGCAGTACTTC	CASSFSDRVYEQYF
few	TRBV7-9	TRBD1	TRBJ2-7	TGTGCCAGCAGCGGCACCGGGACAGGGAGCTACGAGCAGTACTTC	CASSGTGTGSYEQYF
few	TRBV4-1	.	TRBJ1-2	TGCGCCAGCAGCCAAGGTACGGGGGGCGCCGGCTACACCTTC	CASSQGTGGAGYTF
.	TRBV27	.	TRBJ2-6	TGTGCCAGCAGTTTACACAACTCTGGGGCCAACGTCCTGACTTTC	CASSLHNSGANVLTF
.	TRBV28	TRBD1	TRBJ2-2	TGTGCCAGCAGACATTCCCAGGGGGCCGGGGAGCTGTTTTTT	CASRHSQGAGELFF
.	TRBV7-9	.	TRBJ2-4	TGTGCCAGCAGCTTAATGGGGGCGGGGGAAAACATTCAGTACTTC	CASSLMGAGENIQYF
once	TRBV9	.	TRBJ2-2	TGTGCCACCGGTAAGCGGGACACAGGCACCGGGGAGCTGTTTTTT	CATGKRDTGTGELFF
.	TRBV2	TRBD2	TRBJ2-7	TGTGCCAGCAGTATCTTTGGGGGACTAGCGGGAGTTGTGGGCTCCTACGAGCAGTACTTC	CASSIFGGLAGVVGSYEQYF
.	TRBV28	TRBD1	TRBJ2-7	TGTGCCAGCAGTACGGACAGGGTAGCGTACGAGCAGTACTTC	CASSTDRVAYEQYF
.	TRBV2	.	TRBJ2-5	TGTGCCAGCATAGGGGGGGTAGTAGCCACCAGAGAGACCCAGTACTTC	CASIGGVVATRETQYF
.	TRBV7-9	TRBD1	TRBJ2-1	TGTGCCAGCAGCCCTCGGGGACAGGGTGCGTTCTTC	CASSPRGQGAFF
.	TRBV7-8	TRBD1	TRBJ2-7	TGTGCCAGCAGCCACCCCCCGGGACAGGCTTCCTACGAGCAGTACTTC	CASSHPPGQASYEQYF
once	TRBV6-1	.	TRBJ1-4	TGTGCCAGCAGTCGACAACCTGCAACTAATGAAAAACTGTTTTTT	CASSRQPATNEKLFF
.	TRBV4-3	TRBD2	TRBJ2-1	TGCGCCAGCGCAGCGGGAGGGTCTACTGAGCAGTTCTTC	CASAAGGSTEQFF
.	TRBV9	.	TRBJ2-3	TGTGCCAGCAGCGTAGCTACGGAGACAGATACGCAGTATTTT	CASSVATETDTQYF
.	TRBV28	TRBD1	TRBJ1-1	TGTGCCAGCAGTCTGACAGGGAGCACTGAAGCTTTCTTT	CASSLTGSTEAFF
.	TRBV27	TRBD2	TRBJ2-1	TGTGCCAGCAGTTTAAGGGGACTGGGACTAGCGGGAGGGAATGAGCAGTTCTTC	CASSLRGLGLAGGNEQFF
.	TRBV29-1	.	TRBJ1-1	TGCAGCGTTGAAGATGATTCGGACACTGAAGCTTTCTTT	CSVEDDSDTEAFF
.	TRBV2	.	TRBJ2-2	TGTGCCAGCAGTGACAGGGTGAGAACCGGGGAGCTGTTTTTT	CASSDRVRTGELFF
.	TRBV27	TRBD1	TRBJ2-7	TGTGCCAGTTTCGACAGGGGGAGTGAGCAGTACTTC	CASFDRGSEQYF
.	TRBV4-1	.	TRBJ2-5	TGCGCCAGCAGCATAAGACAGGAGCGGGAGACCCAGTACTTC	CASSIRQERETQYF
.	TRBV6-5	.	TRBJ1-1	TGTGCCAGCAATATTCCGGGGGGCGGCCGAGCTTTCTTT	CASNIPGGGRAFF
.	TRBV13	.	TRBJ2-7	TGTGCCAGCAGCTCACCCCCGAGTCACGAGCAGTACTTC	CASSSPPSHEQYF
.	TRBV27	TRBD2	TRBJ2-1	TGTGCCAGCACCAAGCGGGAGAGCTACAATGAGCAGTTCTTC	CASTKRESYNEQFF
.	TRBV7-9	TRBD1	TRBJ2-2	TGTGCCAGCAGCACAGGGGTCACGAACACCGGGGAGCTGTTTTTT	CASSTGVTNTGELFF
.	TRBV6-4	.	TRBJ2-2	TGTGCCAGCAGTGACTCAGGAGCCCCTGGGGAGCTGTTTTTT	CASSDSGAPGELFF
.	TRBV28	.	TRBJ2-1	TGTGCCAGCAGTTTACAGGGGCCCTACAATGAGCAGTTCTTC	CASSLQGPYNEQFF
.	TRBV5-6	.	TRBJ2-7	TGTGCCAGCAGTCTTAACAGGGCCTACGAGCAGTACTTC	CASSLNRAYEQYF
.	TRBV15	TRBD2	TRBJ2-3	TGTGCCACCAGCCGTACGGGGGGGGTAAATACGCAGTATTTT	CATSRTGGVNTQYF
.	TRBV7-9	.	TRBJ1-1	TGTGCCAGCCGTGGCGGAAGACAGGCACGTAGTGATGAAGCTTTCTTT	CASRGGRQARSDEAFF
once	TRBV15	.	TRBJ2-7	TGTGCCACCAGCACCACCCAGGACGAGCAGTACTTC	CATSTTQDEQYF
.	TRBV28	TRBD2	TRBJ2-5	TGTGCCAGCAGCCTCCCCCCTAGCGGGACTTACAAAGAGACCCAGTACTTC	CASSLPPSGTYKETQYF
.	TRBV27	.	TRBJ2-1	TGTGCCAGCAGTTCCGGCTACAATGAGCAGTTCTTC	CASSSGYNEQFF
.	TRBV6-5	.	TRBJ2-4	TGTGCCAGCAGTTATCAAAACAGTTACAAAAACATTCAGTACTTC	CASSYQNSYKNIQYF
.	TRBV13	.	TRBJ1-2	TGTGCCAGCAGCTTAGACAGGGCTTATGGCTACACCTTC	CASSLDRAYGYTF
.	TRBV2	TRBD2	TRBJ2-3	TGTGCCTCCCCTAAGGGGACTAGCGACACAGATACGCAGTATTTT	CASPKGTSDTDTQYF
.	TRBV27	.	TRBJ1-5	TGTGCCAGCAGTGAAGGGACAACCCAGCCCCAGCATTTT	CASSEGTTQPQHF
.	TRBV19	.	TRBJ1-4	TGTGCCAGTAGCCGCTTACTCGCAACTAATGAAAAACTGTTTTTT	CASSRLLATNEKLFF
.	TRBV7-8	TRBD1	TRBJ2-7	TGTGCCAGCAGCTTGTTGGGGACAGTGACCTACGAGCAGTACTTC	CASSLLGTVTYEQYF
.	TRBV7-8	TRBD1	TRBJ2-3	TGTGCCAGCAGCGCAAGACAGGGGGCAACAGATACGCAGTATTTT	CASSARQGATDTQYF
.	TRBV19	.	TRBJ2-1	TGTGCCAGTAGTGAGGCGGGGTTCCCCCCCAACTCCTACAATGAGCAGTTCTTC	CASSEAGFPPNSYNEQFF
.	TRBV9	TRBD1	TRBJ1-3	TGTGCCAGCAGCTCGCCACAGGGGACTGGAAACACCATATATTTT	CASSSPQGTGNTIYF
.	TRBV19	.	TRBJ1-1	TGTGCCAGTACCCAGATGTCGGGGGGCGCTTCTGAAGCTTTCTTT	CASTQMSGGASEAFF
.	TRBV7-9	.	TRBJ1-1	TGTGCCAGCAGCCCCCTGACAGAAAACACTGAAGCTTTCTTT	CASSPLTENTEAFF
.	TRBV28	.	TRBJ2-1	TGTGCCAGCAGTCTCTTTCGCCTCGGGGGCAATGAGCAGTTCTTC	CASSLFRLGGNEQFF
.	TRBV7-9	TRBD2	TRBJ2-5	TGTGCCAGCAGCTTAGAGCGGGGAGAAGAGACCCAGTACTTC	CASSLERGEETQYF
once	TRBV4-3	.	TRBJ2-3	TGCGCCAGCAGCCAAGATACCTTAGGAGGGAACGTAGTGGATACGCAGTATTTT	CASSQDTLGGNVVDTQYF
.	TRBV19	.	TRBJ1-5	TGTGCCAGTAACCCAGACAGGAATAGCAATCAGCCCCAGCATTTT	CASNPDRNSNQPQHF
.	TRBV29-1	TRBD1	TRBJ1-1	TGCAGCGTGCCGGGACAGATTAACACTGAAGCTTTCTTT	CSVPGQINTEAFF
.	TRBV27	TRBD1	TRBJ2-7	TGTGCCAGCAGTGGGGGACAGGGCGCCGAGCAGTACTTC	CASSGGQGAEQYF
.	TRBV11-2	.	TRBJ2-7	TGTGCCAGCAGCTCCTATAACGAGCAGTACTTC	CASSSYNEQYF